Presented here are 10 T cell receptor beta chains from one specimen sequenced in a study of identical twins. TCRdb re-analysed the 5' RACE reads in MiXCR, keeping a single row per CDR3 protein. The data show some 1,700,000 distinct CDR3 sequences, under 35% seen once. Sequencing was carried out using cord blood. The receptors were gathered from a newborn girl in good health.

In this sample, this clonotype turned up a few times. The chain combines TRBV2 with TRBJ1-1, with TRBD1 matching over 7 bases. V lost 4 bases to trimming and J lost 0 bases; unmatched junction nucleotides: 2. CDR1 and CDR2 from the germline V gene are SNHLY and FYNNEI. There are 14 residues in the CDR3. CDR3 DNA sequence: TGTGCCAGCAGTGCAGGGGGGGTGAACACTGAAGCTTTCTTT. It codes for CASSAGGVNTEAFF.

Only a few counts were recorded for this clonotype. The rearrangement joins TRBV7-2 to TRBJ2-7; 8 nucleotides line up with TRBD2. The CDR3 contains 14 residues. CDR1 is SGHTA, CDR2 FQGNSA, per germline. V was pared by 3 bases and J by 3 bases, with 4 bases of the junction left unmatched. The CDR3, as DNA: TGTGCCAGCAGCTTGCAGCGGGAGCACTACGAGCAGTACTTC. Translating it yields CASSLQREHYEQYF.

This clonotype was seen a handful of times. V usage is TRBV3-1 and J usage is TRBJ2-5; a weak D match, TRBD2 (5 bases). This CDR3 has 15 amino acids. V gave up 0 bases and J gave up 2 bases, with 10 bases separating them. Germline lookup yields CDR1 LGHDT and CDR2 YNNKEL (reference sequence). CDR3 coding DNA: TGTGCCAGCAGCCAAGAAATCGCGGGTCAAGAGACCCAGTACTTC. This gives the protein CASSQEIAGQETQYF.

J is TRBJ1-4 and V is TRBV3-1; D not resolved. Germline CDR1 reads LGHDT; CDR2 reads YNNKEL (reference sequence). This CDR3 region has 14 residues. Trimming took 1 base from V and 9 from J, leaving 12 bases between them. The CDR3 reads CASSQVLDRKKLFF. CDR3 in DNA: TGTGCCAGCAGCCAAGTCCTGGACCGGAAAAAACTGTTTTTT.

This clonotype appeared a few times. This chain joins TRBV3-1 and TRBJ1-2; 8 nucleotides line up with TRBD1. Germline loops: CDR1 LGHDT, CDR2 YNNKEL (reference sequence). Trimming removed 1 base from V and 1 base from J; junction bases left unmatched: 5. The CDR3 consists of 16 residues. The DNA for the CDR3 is TGTGCCAGCAGCCAAGTTTCCAGGGGGCTTAACTATGGCTACACCTTC. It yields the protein CASSQVSRGLNYGYTF.

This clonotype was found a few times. The CDR3 bases are TGTGCCAGCAGCTTAGAGCTAATGGCAACAGATACGCAGTATTTT. Translation: CASSLELMATDTQYF. This chain connects TRBV11-2 to TRBJ2-3; D unresolved. The CDR3 runs to 15 residues. CDR1 and CDR2 (germline): SGHAT, FQNNGV. Trimming removed 0 bases from V and 3 bases from J, with 10 bases in between.

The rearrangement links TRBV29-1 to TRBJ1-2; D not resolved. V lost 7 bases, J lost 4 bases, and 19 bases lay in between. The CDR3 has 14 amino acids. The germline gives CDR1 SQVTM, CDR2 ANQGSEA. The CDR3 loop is CSAIDLRDGYGYTF. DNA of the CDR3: TGCAGCGCCATCGACCTAAGGGATGGCTATGGCTACACCTTC. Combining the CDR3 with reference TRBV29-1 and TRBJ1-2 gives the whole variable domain SAVISQKPSRDICQRGTSLTIQCQVDSQVTMMFWYRQQPGQSLTLIATANQGSEATYESGFVIDKFPISRPNLTFSTLTVSNMSPEDSSIYLCSAIDLRDGYGYTFGSGTRLTVV.

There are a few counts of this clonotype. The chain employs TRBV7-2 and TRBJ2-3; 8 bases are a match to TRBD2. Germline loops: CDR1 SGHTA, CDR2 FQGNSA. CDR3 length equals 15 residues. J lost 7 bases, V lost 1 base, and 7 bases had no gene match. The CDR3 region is CASSLDVRGANTQYF. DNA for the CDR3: TGTGCCAGCAGCTTAGACGTGCGGGGGGCGAATACGCAGTATTTT.

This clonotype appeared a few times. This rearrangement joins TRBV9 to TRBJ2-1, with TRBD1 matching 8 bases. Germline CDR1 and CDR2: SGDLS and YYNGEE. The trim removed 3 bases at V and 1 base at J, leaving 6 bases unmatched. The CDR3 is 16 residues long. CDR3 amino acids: CASSGTGPLSYNEQFF. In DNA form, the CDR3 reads TGTGCCAGCAGCGGGACAGGGCCCCTTTCCTACAATGAGCAGTTCTTC.

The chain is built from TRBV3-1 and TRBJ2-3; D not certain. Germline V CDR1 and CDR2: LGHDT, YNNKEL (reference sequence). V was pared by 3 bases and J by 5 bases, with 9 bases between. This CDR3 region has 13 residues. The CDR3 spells CASSQLTRDTQYF. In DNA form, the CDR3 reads TGTGCCAGCAGCCAGCTCACCAGAGATACGCAGTATTTT.